This T cell receptor (beta chain) was sequenced for a study of T cells in Graves' hyperthyroidism and ophthalmopathy. Study context: Blood was drawn when the patient was first diagnosed and still untreated. Findings and caveats of the study: The blood repertoire included most of the expanded thyroid clonotypes above 0.001.

This clonotype was recorded at least ten times. What it binds is not known. Per germline, CDR1 MNHEY and CDR2 SMNVEV (reference sequence). The CDR3 loop spans 19 amino acids. Trimming took 4 bases from V and 2 from J; bases not matched to a gene: 14. Patients were excluded for uncontrolled infection, other autoimmune disease, pregnancy or lactation. Each 10 ml fresh peripheral blood draw supplied the PBMCs. Amplified TCR beta CDR3 regions came from RNA transcripts. HTBI primers drove first-round RT-PCR of the TCR CDR3. TCRdb independently ran MiXCR on the multiplex PCR reads; one entry per CDR3 protein. Here the sample spans fewer than 350,000 distinct CDR3 sequences, 15% to 20% being singletons.

V and J are TRBV27 and TRBJ1-6; TRBD1 matches at 7 bases. The source is a woman between 45 and 60 years old with Graves' hyperthyroidism. Specimen: blood. The CDR3 region is CASSWTGGGERTYNSPLHF. In DNA, the CDR3 is TGTGCCAGCAGTTGGACAGGAGGGGGGGAGAGAACCTATAATTCACCCCTCCACTTT.